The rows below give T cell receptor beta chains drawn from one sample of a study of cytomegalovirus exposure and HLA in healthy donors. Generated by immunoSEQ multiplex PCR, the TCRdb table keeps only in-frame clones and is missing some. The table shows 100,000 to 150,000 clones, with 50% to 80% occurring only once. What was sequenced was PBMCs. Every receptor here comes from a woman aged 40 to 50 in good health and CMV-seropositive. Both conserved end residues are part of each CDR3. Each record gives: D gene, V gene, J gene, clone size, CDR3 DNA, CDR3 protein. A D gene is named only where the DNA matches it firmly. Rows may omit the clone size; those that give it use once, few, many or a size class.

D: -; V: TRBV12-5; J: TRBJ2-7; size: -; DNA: TGTGCTAGTGGTTTGGTACGAGGCACTGGCGAGCAGTACTTC; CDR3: CASGLVRGTGEQYF
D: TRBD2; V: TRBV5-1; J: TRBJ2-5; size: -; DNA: TGCGCCAGCAGGGTGGGGCTAGCGGGACTCCAAGAGACCCAGTACTTC; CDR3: CASRVGLAGLQETQYF
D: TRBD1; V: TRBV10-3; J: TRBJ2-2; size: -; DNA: TGTGCCATCAGTGGGACAGGGGGGACGAACACCGGGGAGCTGTTTTTT; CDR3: CAISGTGGTNTGELFF
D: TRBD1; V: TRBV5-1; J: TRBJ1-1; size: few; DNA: TGCGCCAGCAGCGGGGGACAGGCCATCGTGAACACTGAAGCTTTCTTT; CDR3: CASSGGQAIVNTEAFF
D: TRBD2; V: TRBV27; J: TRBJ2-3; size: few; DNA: TGTGCCAGCAGTTTATACCCAGGGAGGGCAGATACGCAGTATTTT; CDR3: CASSLYPGRADTQYF
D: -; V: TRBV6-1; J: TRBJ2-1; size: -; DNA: TGTGCCAGCAGGGAGATCTCCTACAATGAGCAGTTCTTC; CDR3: CASREISYNEQFF
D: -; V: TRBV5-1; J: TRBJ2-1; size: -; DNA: TGCGCCAGCAGCTTGGGTGGGACTCAAACATACAATGAGCAGTTCTTC; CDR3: CASSLGGTQTYNEQFF
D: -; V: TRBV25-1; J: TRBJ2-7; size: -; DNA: TGTGCCAGCAGTGAACATCAGGCCTCCTACGAGCAGTACTTC; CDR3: CASSEHQASYEQYF
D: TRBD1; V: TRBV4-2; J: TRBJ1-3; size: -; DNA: TGTGCCAGCAGCCAAGACCCTACCGGGACAGCTGGAAACACCATATATTTT; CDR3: CASSQDPTGTAGNTIYF
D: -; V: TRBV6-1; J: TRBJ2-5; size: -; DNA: TGTGCCAGCACCGAGGGGGGGTCAGAGACCCAGTACTTC; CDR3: CASTEGGSETQYF
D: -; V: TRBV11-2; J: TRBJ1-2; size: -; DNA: TGTGCCAGCAGCAAAGGAGATAACTATGGCTACACCTTC; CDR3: CASSKGDNYGYTF
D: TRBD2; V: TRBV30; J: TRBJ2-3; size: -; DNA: TGTGCCTGGTGGGGGGGGAGCACAGATACGCAGTATTTT; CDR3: CAWWGGSTDTQYF
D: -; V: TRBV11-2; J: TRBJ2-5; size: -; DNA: TGTGCCAGCAGCTCCCTCCCCCGGGGGACTCGGGAGACCCAGTACTTC; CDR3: CASSSLPRGTRETQYF
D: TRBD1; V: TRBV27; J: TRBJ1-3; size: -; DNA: TGTGCCAGCAGGGGACAGACGGGAAACACCATATATTTT; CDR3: CASRGQTGNTIYF
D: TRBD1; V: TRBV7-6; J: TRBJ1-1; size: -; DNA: TGTGCCAGCAGTTTAGGGACAGTGAACACTGAAGCTTTCTTT; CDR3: CASSLGTVNTEAFF
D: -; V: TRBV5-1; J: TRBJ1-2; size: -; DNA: TGCGCCAGCAGCCAGGGGAATACCAATGGCTACACCTTC; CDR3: CASSQGNTNGYTF
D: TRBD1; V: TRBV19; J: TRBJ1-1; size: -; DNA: TGTGCCAGTAGTATTACAGGGGGGATGAACACTGAAGCTTTCTTT; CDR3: CASSITGGMNTEAFF
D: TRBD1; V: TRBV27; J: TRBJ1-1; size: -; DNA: TGTGCCAGCAGAAGCACGGGACAGGTACTTTTGAACACTGAAGCTTTCTTT; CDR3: CASRSTGQVLLNTEAFF
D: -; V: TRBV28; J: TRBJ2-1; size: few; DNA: TGTGCCAGCAGTTTATTGCGATACAATGAGCAGTTCTTC; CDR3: CASSLLRYNEQFF
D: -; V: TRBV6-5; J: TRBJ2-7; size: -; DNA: TGTGCCAGCAGTTACGGGGGGGCCTTCGAGCAGTACTTC; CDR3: CASSYGGAFEQYF
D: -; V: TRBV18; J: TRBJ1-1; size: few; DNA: TGTGCCAGCTCACCACCTGAGGGGGTGATCACTGAAGCTTTCTTT; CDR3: CASSPPEGVITEAFF
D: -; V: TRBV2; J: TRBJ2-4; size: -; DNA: TGTGCCGGTTGGGGGGGAATAGGGGGTGGTGACAAAAACATTCAGTACTTC; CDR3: CAGWGGIGGGDKNIQYF
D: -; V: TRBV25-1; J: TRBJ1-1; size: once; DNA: TGTGCCAGCAGTGAATATATGGGTCGGGGGAGTAACACTGAAGCTTTCTTT; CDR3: CASSEYMGRGSNTEAFF
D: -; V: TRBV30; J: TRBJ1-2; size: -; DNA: TGTGCCTGGAGTCCGACAGGTCCGAATGGCTACACCTTC; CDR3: CAWSPTGPNGYTF
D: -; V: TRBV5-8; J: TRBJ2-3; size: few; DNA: TGTGCCAGCAGCTTGCGGCTACCAGGGGATACGCAGTATTTT; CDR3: CASSLRLPGDTQYF
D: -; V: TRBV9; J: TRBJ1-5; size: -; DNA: TGTGCCAGCAGCGTAGGTCTTAGCGGGGAGCCCCAGCATTTT; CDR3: CASSVGLSGEPQHF
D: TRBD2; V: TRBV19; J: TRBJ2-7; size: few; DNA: TGTGCCAGTAGTGCCCGGGGGGGCCAGGGCGAGCAGTACTTC; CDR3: CASSARGGQGEQYF
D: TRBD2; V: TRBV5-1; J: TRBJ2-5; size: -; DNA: TGCGCCAGCAGCGCCGCGGGGGAGCAGTACTTC; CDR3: CASSAAGEQYF
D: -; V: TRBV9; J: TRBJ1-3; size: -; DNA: TGTGCCAGCAGCGCCGAACAGGGTTACTCTGGAAACACCATATATTTT; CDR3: CASSAEQGYSGNTIYF
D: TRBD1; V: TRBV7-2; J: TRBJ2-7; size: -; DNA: TGTGCCAGCAGCGGACAGGGGGCGCGAGAGCAGTACTTC; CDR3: CASSGQGAREQYF
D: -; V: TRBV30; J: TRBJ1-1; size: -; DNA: TGTGCCTCCCTTCGGACATCGAACACTGAAGCTTTCTTT; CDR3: CASLRTSNTEAFF
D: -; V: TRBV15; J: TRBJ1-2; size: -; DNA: TGTGCCACCAGCAGAGAGGGGGCATTGGGCTACACCTTC; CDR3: CATSREGALGYTF
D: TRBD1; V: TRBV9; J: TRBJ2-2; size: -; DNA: TGTGCCAGCAGCGTAGGCCCGGGCGGGACAGGGTCAACCGGGGAGCTGTTTTTT; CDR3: CASSVGPGGTGSTGELFF
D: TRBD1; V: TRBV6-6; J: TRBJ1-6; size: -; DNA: TGTGCCAGCACCGGGACAGGGGGAGGATCACCCCTCCACTTT; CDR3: CASTGTGGGSPLHF
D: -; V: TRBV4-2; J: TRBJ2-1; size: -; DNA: TGTGCCAGCAGCCAAGCCGTTGCCAGCTCCTACAATGAGCAGTTCTTC; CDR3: CASSQAVASSYNEQFF
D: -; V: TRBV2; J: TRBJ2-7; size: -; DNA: TGTGCCAGCAGCAGTCAGGGGTCCTACGAGCAGTACTTC; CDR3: CASSSQGSYEQYF
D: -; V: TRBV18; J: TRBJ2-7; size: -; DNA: TGTGCCAGCTCACAAACCGGGCCCCCGGGGGAGCAGTACTTC; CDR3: CASSQTGPPGEQYF
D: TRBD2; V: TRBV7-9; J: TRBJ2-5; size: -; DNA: TGTGCCAGCAGCTTAGAAGCGGGAGAAGAGACCCAGTACTTC; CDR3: CASSLEAGEETQYF
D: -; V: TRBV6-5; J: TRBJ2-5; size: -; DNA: TGTGCCAGCAGTTATTGGCGCGGGCTACAAGAGACCCAGTACTTC; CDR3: CASSYWRGLQETQYF